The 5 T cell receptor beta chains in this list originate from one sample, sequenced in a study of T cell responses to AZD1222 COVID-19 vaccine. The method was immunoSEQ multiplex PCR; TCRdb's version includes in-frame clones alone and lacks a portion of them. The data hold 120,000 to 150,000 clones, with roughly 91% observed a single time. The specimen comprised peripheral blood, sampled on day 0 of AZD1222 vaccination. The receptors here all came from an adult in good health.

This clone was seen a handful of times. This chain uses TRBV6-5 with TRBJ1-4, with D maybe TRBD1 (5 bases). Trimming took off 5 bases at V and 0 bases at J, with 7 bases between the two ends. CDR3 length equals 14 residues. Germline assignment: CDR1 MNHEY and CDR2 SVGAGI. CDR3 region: CASSQGATNEKLFF. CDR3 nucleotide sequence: TGTGCCAGCAGTCAGGGTGCAACTAATGAAAAACTGTTTTTT.

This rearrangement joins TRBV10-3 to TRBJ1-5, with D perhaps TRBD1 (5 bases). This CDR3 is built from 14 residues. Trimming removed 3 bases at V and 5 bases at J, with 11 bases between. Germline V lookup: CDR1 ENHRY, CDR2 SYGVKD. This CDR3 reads CAISDPRGDQPQHF. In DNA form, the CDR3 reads TGTGCCATCAGTGACCCCCGGGGCGATCAGCCCCAGCATTTT.

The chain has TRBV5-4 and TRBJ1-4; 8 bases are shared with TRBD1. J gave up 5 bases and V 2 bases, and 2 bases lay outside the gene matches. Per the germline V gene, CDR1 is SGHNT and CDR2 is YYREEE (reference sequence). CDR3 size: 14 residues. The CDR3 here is CASSLQGGNEKLFF. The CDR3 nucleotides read TGTGCCAGCAGCTTACAGGGGGGGAATGAAAAACTGTTTTTT.

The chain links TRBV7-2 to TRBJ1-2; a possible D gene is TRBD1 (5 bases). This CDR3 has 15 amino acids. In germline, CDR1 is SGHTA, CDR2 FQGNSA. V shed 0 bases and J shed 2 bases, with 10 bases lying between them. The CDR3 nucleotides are TGTGCCAGCAGCTTAGCCCCCGGGGCGAACTATGGCTACACCTTC. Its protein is CASSLAPGANYGYTF. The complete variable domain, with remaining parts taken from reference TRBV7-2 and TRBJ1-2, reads GAGVSQSPSNKVTEKGKDVELRCDPISGHTALYWYRQSLGQGLEFLIYFQGNSAPDKSGLPSDRFSAERTGGSVSTLTIQRTQQEDSAVYLCASSLAPGANYGYTFGSGTRLTVV.

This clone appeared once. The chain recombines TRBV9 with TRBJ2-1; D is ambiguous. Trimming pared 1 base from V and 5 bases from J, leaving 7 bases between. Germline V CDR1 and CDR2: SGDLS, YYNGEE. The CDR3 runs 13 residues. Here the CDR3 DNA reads TGTGCCAGCAGCGTAATGGCCCACAATGAGCAGTTCTTC. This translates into CASSVMAHNEQFF.